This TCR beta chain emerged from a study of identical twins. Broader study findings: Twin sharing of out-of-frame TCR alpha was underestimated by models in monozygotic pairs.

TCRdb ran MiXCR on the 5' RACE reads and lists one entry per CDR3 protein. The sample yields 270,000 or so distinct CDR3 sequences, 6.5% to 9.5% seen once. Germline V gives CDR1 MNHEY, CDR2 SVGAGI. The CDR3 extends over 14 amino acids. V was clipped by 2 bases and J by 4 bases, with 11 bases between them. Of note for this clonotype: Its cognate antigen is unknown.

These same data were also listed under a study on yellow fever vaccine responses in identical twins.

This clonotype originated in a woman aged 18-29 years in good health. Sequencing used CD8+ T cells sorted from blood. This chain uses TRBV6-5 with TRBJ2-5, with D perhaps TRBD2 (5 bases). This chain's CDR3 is CASSYARGLETQYF. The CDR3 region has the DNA TGTGCCAGCAGTTACGCGAGAGGGTTAGAGACCCAGTACTTC.